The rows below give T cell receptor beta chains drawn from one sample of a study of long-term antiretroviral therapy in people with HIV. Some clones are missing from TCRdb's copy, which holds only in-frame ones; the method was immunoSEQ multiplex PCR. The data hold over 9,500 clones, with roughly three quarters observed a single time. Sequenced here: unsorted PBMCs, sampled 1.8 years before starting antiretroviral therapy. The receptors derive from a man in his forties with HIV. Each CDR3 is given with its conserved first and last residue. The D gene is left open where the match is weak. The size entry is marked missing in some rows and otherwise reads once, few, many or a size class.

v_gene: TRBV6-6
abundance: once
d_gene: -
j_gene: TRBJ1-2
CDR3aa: CASSYGPDSNGYTF
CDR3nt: TGTGCCAGCAGTTATGGGCCAGATAGCAATGGCTACACCTTC

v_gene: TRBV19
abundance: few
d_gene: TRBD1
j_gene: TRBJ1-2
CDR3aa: CASSKLDRGLGGYTF
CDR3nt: TGTGCCAGTAGCAAATTGGACAGGGGTCTCGGTGGCTACACCTTC

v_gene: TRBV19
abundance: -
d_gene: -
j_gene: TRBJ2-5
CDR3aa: CASGPDAEETQYF
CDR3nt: TGTGCCAGTGGGCCGGACGCCGAAGAGACCCAGTACTTC

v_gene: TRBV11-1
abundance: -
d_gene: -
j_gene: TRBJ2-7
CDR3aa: CASSLGPPDAHEQYF
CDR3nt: TGTGCCAGCAGCTTGGGACCTCCGGACGCCCACGAGCAGTACTTC

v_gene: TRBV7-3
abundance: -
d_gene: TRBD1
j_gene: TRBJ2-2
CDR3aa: CASSLTLGQGETGELFF
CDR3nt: TGTGCCAGCAGCTTAACATTGGGACAGGGAGAGACCGGGGAGCTGTTTTTT

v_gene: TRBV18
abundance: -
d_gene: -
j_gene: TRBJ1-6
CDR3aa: CASSPVGLRNSPLHF
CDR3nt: TGTGCCAGCTCACCGGTGGGGCTACGTAATTCACCCCTCCACTTT

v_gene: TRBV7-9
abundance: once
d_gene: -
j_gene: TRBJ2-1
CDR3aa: CASSLGAGSSYNEQFF
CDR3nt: TGTGCCAGCAGCTTAGGTGCAGGGAGCTCCTACAATGAGCAGTTCTTC

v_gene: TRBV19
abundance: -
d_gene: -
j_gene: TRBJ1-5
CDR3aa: CASTSRGNQPQHF
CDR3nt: TGTGCCAGTACCTCTAGGGGTAATCAGCCCCAGCATTTT

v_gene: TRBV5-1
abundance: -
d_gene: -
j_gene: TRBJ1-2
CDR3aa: CASSPSGGEDYGYTF
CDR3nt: TGCGCCAGCAGCCCTTCGGGAGGGGAGGACTATGGCTACACCTTC

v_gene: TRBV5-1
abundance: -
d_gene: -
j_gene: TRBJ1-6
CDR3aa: CASSYGPGTYSPLHF
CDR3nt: TGCGCCAGCAGCTATGGTCCCGGAACCTATTCACCCCTCCACTTT

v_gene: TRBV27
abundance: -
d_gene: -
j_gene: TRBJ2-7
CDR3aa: CASSLRAGESSGHSYEQYF
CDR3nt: TGTGCCAGCAGTTTACGGGCAGGGGAGAGTTCGGGGCACTCCTACGAGCAGTACTTC

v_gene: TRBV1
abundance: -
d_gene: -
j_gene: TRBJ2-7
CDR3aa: CTSSQAHRETSYEQYF
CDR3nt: TGCACCAGCAGCCAAGCCCACAGGGAAACGTCCTACGAGCAGTACTTC

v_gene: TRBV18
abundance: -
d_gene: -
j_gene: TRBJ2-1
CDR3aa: CASSPTGASSYNEQFF
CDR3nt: TGTGCCAGCTCACCAACGGGGGCCAGCTCCTACAATGAGCAGTTCTTC

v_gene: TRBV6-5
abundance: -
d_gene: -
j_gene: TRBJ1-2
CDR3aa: CASRGYAGNYGYTF
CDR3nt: TGTGCCAGCAGGGGATACGCAGGGAACTATGGCTACACCTTC

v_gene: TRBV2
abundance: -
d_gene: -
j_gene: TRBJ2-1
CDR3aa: CASSTLGKEQFF
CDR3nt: TGTGCCAGCAGTACCCTTGGAAAAGAGCAGTTCTTC

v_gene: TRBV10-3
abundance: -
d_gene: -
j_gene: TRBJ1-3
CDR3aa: CAISSGLSSGNTIYF
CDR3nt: TGTGCCATCAGTTCGGGGCTCTCCTCTGGAAACACCATATATTTT

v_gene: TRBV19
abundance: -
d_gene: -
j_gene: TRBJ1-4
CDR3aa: CASNTGSAGEKLFF
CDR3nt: TGTGCCAGTAATACAGGGTCGGCGGGTGAAAAACTGTTTTTT

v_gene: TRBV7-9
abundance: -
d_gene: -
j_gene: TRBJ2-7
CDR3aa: CASSHHHPYEQYF
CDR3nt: TGTGCCAGCAGCCACCATCACCCCTACGAGCAGTACTTC

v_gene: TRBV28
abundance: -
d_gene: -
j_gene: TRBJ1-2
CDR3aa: CASTLGGRSGYTF
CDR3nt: TGTGCCAGCACCCTGGGAGGCCGCTCTGGCTACACCTTC

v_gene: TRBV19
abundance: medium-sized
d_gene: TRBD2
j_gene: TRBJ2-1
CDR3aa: CASSTVAGPYNEQFF
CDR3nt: TGTGCCAGTAGTACAGTAGCGGGCCCCTACAATGAGCAGTTCTTC

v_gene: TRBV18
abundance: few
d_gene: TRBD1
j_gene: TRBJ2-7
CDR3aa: CASSSGTGGTYEQYF
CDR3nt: TGTGCCAGCTCAAGTGGGACAGGAGGCACCTACGAGCAGTACTTC

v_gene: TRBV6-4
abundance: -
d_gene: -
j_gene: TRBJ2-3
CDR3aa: CASSEGGTDTQYF
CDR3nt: TGTGCCAGCAGTGAGGGCGGGACAGATACGCAGTATTTT

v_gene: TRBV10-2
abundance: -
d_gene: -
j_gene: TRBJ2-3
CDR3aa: CASSVLGEAQYF
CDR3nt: TGCGCCAGCAGTGTGTTGGGTGAAGCGCAGTATTTT

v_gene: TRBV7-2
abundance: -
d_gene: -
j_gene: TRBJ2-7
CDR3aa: CASSLLTSYEQYF
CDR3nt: TGTGCCAGCAGCTTATTGACTAGTTACGAGCAGTACTTC

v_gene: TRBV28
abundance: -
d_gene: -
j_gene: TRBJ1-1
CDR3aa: CASREGLNTEAFF
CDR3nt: TGTGCCAGCAGGGAGGGGTTGAACACTGAAGCTTTCTTT

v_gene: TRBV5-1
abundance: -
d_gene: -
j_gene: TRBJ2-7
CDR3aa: CASSLDTAYEQYF
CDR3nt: TGCGCCAGCAGCTTGGACACAGCCTACGAGCAGTACTTC

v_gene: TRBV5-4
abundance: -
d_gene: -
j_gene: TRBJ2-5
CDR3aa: CASSLANPYGRGRGETQYF
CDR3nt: TGTGCCAGCAGCTTGGCCAACCCGTATGGCAGGGGTCGGGGAGAGACCCAGTACTTC

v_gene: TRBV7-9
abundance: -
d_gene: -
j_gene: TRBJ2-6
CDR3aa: CASSLQRTSSGANVLTF
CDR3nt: TGTGCCAGCAGCTTACAGAGAACGAGCTCTGGGGCCAACGTCCTGACTTTC

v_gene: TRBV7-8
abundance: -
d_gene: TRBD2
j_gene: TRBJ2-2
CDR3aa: CASSSASGAGELFF
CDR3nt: TGTGCCAGCAGCTCCGCTAGCGGGGCTGGGGAGCTGTTTTTT

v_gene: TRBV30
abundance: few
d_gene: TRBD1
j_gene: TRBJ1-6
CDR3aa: CACHPQGASYNSPLHF
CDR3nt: TGTGCCTGCCACCCACAGGGGGCTTCCTATAATTCACCCCTCCACTTT

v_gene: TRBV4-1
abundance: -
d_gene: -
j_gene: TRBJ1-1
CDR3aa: CASSQLLMNTEAFF
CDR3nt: TGCGCCAGCAGCCAATTGCTAATGAACACTGAAGCTTTCTTT

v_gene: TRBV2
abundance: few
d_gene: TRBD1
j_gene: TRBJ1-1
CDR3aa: CASSDGTGGAYTEAFF
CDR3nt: TGTGCCAGCAGTGATGGGACAGGGGGCGCGTACACTGAAGCTTTCTTT

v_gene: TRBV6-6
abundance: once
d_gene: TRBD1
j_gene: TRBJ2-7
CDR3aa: CASSTNVGTGLREQYF
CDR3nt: TGTGCCAGCAGTACCAATGTCGGGACAGGCCTTAGGGAGCAGTACTTC

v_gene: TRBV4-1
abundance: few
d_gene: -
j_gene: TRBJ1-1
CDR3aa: CASSQDRRVFNTEAFF
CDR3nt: TGCGCCAGCAGCCAAGATCGAAGAGTTTTTAACACTGAAGCTTTCTTT

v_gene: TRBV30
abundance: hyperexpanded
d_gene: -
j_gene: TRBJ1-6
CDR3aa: CAWSGEDGRRTLHF
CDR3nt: TGTGCCTGGAGTGGTGAAGATGGGCGGCGGACCCTCCACTTT

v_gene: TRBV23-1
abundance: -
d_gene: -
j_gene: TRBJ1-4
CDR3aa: CASSQLAEGFEKLFF
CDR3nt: TGCGCCAGCAGTCAGTTGGCTGAAGGATTTGAAAAACTGTTTTTT

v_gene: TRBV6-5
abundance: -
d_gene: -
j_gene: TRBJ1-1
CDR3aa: CASSYGQKNTEAFF
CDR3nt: TGTGCCAGCAGTTACGGGCAGAAGAACACTGAAGCTTTCTTT

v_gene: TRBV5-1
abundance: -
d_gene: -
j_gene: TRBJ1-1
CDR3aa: CASSDRGGYGGTEAFF
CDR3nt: TGCGCCAGCAGCGACCGGGGGGGCTATGGGGGCACTGAAGCTTTCTTT

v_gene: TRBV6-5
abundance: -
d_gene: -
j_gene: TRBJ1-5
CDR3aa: CASRGRNQPQHF
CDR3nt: TGTGCCAGCCGGGGGAGGAATCAGCCCCAGCATTTT

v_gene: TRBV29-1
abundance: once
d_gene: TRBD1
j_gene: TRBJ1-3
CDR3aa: CSAQDRGGPGNTIYF
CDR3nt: TGCAGCGCCCAGGACAGGGGGGGCCCTGGAAACACCATATATTTT

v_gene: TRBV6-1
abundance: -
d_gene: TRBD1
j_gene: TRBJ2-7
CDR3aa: CASHPGTVPYEQYF
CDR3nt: TGTGCCAGCCATCCCGGGACAGTCCCCTACGAGCAGTACTTC